This T cell receptor (beta chain) is drawn from a study of blood T cell repertoires in COVID-19. Whole-study context: T cells, B-cell-depleted T cells, or PBMCs provided the cDNA or gDNA that served as material.

Only in-frame clones appear in the TCRdb table, and some are missing; sequencing was by immunoSEQ multiplex PCR. The sample holds 90,000 to 100,000 clones, approximately 84% seen once. CDR1 and CDR2 from the germline V gene are SGHRS and YFSETQ. Trimming shortened V by 5 bases and J by 5 bases, and 8 bases separated the two germline ends. This CDR3 is 12 amino acids long. The sample taken for sequencing was peripheral blood. The chain recombines TRBV5-1 with TRBJ2-1, with a possible D match to TRBD1 (5 bases). This TCR derives from a woman aged 60-75 years with acute or convalescent COVID-19. In DNA, the CDR3 is TGCGCCAGCAGGGGGCAGAACAATGAGCAGTTCTTC. Amino acids: CASRGQNNEQFF.